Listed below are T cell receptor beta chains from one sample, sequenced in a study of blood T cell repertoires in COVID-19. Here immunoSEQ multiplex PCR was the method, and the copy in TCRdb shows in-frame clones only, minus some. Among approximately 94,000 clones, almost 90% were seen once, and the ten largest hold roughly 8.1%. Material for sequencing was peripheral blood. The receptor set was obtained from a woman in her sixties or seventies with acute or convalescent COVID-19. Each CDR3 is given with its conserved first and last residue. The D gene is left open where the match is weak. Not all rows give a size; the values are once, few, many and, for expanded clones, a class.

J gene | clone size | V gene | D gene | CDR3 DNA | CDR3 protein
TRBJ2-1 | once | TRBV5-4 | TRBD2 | TGTGCCAGCAGCCACGCTAGCGGGGGAAACAATGAGCAGTTCTTC | CASSHASGGNNEQFF
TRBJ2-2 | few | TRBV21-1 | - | TGTGCCAGCAGCCCTGGTTGTCTCGTCCTAGGTACCGGGGAGCTGTTTTTT | CASSPGCLVLGTGELFF
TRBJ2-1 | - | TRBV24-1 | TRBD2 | TGTGCCACCAAAGCGGGGGGGTCCCACAATGAGCAGTTCTTC | CATKAGGSHNEQFF
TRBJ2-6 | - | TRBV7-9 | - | TGTGCCAGCAGCTTAGCCCGGACAGGGGCCAACGTCCTGACTTTC | CASSLARTGANVLTF
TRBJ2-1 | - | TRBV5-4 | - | TGTGCCAGCAGCCTCGACAGCTACAATGAGCAGTTCTTC | CASSLDSYNEQFF
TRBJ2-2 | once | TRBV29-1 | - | TGCAGCGTAGAAGGACATTCGAACACCGGGGAGCTGTTTTTT | CSVEGHSNTGELFF
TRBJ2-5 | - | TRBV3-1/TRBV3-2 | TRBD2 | TGTGCCAGCAGCCCAACGACCCGAGCGGGGGGGCCGGGGTCTGAGACCCAGTACTTC | CASSPTTRAGGPGSETQYF
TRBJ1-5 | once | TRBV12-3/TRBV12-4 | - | TGTGCCAGCAGTCCCAGGGGAGTCCAGCCCCAGCATTTT | CASSPRGVQPQHF
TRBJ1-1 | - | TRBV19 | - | TGTGCCAGTGGTAATACGGTGAACACTGAAGCTTTCTTT | CASGNTVNTEAFF
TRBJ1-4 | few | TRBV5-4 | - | TGTGCCAGCAGTGAATGGACGGGGGGAAAACTGTTTTTT | CASSEWTGGKLFF
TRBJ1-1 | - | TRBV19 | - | TGTGCCAGTAAAACGACAGGACCGAACACTGAAGCTTTCTTT | CASKTTGPNTEAFF
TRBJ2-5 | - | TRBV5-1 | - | TGCGCCAGCAGCTCCGAGGGCGCTCAAGAGACCCAGTACTTC | CASSSEGAQETQYF
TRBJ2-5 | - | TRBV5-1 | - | TGCGCCAGCAGCCAGCTGCAACTAGCTGAGGAGACCCAGTACTTC | CASSQLQLAEETQYF
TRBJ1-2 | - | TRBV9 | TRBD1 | TGTGCCAGCAGCCCCCGGACAGGGAACTATGGCTACACCTTC | CASSPRTGNYGYTF
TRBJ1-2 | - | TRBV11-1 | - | TGTGCCAGCAGCTTAGAGCAGGCCGGCTATGGCTACACCTTC | CASSLEQAGYGYTF
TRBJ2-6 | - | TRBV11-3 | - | TGTGCCAGCAGCACCTCAGGGAAGGCTGGGGCCAACGTCCTGACTTTC | CASSTSGKAGANVLTF
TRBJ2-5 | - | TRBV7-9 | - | TGTGCCAGCAGCTTAGCGTACGGGAAAGAGACCCAGTACTTC | CASSLAYGKETQYF
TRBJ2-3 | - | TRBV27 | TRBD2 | TGTGCCAGCAGTGGAATGGGACTAGCGGGTTCTACGCAGTATTTT | CASSGMGLAGSTQYF
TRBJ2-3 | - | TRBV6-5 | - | TGTGCCAGCAGTTACTCCAGGATCGAAGGCACGCAGTATTTT | CASSYSRIEGTQYF
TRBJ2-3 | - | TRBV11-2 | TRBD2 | TGTGCCAGCAGCTTAAACCTTAGGACTAGCGGGAGGGCCACAGATACGCAGTATTTT | CASSLNLRTSGRATDTQYF
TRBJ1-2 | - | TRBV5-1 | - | TGCGCCAGCAGCTTGACCCCTATCCTCGGGTATGGCTACACCTTC | CASSLTPILGYGYTF
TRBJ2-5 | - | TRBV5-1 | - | TGCGCCAGCAGCTTGTCGGTGGGGCGGGAGACCCAGTACTTC | CASSLSVGRETQYF
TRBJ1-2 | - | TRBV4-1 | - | TGCGCCAGCAGCGCCCCCAACAGGCTTCCCGTTAACTATGGCTACACCTTC | CASSAPNRLPVNYGYTF
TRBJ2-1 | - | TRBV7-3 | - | TGTGCCAGCAGTGTCTCGGGGGGCCCTACGTCGCAGTTCTTC | CASSVSGGPTSQFF
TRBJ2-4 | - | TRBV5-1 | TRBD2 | TGCGCCAGCACCTCCTCTAGCGGGGATCTAGCCAAAAACATTCAGTACTTC | CASTSSSGDLAKNIQYF
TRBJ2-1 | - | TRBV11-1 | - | TGTGCCAGCAGCCCCCCCCGCCGGCGGGGTGAGCAGTTCTTC | CASSPPRRRGEQFF
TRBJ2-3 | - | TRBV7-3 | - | TGTGCCAGCAGCTTATCTAGCACAGATACGCAGTATTTT | CASSLSSTDTQYF
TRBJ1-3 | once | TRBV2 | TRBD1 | TGTGCCAGCGCTAGGGACAGGGCTGGAAACACCATATATTTT | CASARDRAGNTIYF
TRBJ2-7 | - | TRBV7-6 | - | TGTGCCAGCAGCTTAGAGAAGGTCCGGGGATGGAGAAGTTACGAGCAGTACTTC | CASSLEKVRGWRSYEQYF
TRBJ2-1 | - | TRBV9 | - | TGTGCCAGCAGCGTAAATACGGGTTCCTACAATGAGCAGTTCTTC | CASSVNTGSYNEQFF
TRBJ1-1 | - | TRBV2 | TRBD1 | TGTGCCAGCAGAGGACAGGGGAACACTGAAGCTTTCTTT | CASRGQGNTEAFF
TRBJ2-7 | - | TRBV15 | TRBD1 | TGTGCCACCAGAGGCGGGACAGGGTACCACGAGCAGTACTTC | CATRGGTGYHEQYF
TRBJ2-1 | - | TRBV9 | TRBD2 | TGTGCCAGCAGCGTATTAGCTAGCGGGAGTCAAGAACAGTTCTTC | CASSVLASGSQEQFF
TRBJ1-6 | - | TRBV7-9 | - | TGTGCCAGCAGCCGCGACAAAACACCCCTCCACTTT | CASSRDKTPLHF
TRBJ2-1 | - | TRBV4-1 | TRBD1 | TGCGCCAGCAGCCAAGCGGGACAGGGCTCCAATGAGCAGTTCTTC | CASSQAGQGSNEQFF
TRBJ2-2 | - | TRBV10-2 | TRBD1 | TGCGCCAGCAGTCACCAACGGACAGGGGGCGCGGCCGGGGAGCTGTTTTTT | CASSHQRTGGAAGELFF
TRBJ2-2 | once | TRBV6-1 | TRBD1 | TGTGCCAGCAGTGTAAGGACAGGGAGGAACACCGGGGAGCTGTTTTTT | CASSVRTGRNTGELFF
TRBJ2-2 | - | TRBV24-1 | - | TGTGCCACCAGTGATTCAACTGACAGGCCCGGGGAGCTGTTTTTT | CATSDSTDRPGELFF
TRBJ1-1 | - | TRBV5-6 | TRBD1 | TGTGCCAGCAGTTTCGGGACAGGTAACACTGAAGCTTTCTTT | CASSFGTGNTEAFF